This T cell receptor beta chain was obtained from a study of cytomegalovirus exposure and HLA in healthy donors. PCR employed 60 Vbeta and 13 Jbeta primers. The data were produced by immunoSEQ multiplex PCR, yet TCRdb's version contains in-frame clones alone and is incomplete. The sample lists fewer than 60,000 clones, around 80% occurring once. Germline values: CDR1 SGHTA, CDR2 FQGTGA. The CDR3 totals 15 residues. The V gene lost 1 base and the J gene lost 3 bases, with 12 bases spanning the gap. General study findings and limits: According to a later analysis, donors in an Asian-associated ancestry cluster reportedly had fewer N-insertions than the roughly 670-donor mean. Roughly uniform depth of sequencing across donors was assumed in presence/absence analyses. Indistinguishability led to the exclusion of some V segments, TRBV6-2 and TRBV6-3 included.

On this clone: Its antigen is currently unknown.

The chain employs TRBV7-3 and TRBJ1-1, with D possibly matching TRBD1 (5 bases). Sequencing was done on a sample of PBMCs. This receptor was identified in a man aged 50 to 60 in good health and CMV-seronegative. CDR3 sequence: CASSLRGDGYTEAFF. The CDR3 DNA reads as TGTGCCAGCAGCTTAAGGGGGGACGGCTACACTGAAGCTTTCTTT.